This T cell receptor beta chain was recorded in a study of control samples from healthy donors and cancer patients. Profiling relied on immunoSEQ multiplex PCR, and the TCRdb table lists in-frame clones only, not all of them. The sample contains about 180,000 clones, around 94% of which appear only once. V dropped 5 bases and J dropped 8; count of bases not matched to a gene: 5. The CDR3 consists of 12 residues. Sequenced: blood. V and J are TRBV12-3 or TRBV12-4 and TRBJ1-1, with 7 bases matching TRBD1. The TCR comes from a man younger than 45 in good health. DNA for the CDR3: TGTGCCAGCAGTGGGACAGTCAGGGAAGCTTTCTTT. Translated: CASSGTVREAFF.